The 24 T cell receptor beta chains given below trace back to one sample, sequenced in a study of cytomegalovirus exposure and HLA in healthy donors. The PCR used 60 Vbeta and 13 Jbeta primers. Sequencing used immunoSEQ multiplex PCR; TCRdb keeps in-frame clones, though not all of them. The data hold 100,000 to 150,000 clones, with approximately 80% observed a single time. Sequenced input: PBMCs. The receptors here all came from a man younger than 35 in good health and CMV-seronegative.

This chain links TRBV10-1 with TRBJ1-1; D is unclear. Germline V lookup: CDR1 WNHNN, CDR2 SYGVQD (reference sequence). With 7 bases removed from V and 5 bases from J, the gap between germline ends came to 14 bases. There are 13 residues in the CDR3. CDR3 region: CASIGSGETEAFF. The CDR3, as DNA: TGCGCCAGCATTGGAAGTGGGGAGACTGAAGCTTTCTTT.

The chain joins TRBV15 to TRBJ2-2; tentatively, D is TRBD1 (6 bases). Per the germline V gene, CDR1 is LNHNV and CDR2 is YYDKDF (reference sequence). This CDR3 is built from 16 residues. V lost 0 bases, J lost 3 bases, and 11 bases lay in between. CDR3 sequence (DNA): TGTGCCACCAGCAGAGACACAGGGTGGGACACCGGGGAGCTGTTTTTT. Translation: CATSRDTGWDTGELFF.

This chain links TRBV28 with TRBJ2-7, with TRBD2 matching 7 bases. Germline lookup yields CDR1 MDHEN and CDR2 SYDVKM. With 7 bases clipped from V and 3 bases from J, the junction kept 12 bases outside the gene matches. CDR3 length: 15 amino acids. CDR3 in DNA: TGTGCCAGCATCACTGGGCGGGGGACGATCTACGAGCAGTACTTC. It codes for CASITGRGTIYEQYF.

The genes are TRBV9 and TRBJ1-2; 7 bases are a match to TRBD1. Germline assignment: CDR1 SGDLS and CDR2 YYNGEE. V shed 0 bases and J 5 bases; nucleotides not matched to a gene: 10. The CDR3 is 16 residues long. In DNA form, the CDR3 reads TGTGCCAGCAGCGTAGCGACTGGGGACAGACTTTATGGCTACACCTTC. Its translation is CASSVATGDRLYGYTF.

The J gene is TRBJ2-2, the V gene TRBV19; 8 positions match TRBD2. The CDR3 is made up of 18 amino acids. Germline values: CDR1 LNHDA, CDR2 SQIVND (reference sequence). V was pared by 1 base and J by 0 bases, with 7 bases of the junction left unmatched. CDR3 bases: TGTGCCAGTAGTATAGTGGGTTCAGCGGGGGCGAACACCGGGGAGCTGTTTTTT. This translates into CASSIVGSAGANTGELFF.

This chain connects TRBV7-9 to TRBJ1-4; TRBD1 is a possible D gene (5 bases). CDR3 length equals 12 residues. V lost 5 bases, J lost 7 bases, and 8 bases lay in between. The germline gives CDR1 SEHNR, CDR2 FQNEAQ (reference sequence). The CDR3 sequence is CASSGDSEKLFF. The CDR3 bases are TGTGCCAGCAGCGGCGACAGTGAAAAACTGTTTTTT.

CDR3 protein: CASSLLSADPSSYEQYF. CDR3 DNA sequence: TGTGCCAGCAGTTTACTATCGGCCGACCCTAGCTCCTACGAGCAGTACTTC. This sequence joins TRBV27 and TRBJ2-7; no reliable D call. The CDR3 has 17 amino acids. Per germline, CDR1 MNHEY and CDR2 SMNVEV (reference sequence). V was cut by 2 bases and J by 0 bases, with 17 bases left in between.

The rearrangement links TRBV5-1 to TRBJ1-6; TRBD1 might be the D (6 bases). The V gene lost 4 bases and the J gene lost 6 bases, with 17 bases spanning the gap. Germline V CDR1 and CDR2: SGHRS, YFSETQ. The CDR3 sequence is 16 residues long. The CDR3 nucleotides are TGCGCCAGCAGCACCCGGGAGGGGGGGCCTAATTCACCCCTCCACTTT. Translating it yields CASSTREGGPNSPLHF. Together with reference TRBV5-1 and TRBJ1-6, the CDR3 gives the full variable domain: KAGVTQTPRYLIKTRGQQVTLSCSPISGHRSVSWYQQTPGQGLQFLFEYFSETQRNKGNFPGRFSGRQFSNSRSEMNVSTLELGDSALYLCASSTREGGPNSPLHFGNGTRLTVT.

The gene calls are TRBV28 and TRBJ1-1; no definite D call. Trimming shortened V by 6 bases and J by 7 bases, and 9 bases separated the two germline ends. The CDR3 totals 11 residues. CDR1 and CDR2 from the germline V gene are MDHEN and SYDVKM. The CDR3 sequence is CASRDPGEAFF. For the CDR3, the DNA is TGTGCCAGCAGAGATCCGGGTGAAGCTTTCTTT.

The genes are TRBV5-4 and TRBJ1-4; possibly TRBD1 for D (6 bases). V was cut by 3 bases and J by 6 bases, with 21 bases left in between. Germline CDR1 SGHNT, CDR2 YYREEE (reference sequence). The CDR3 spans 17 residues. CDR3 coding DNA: TGTGCCAGCAGCTCTTTCCCCGGACAGCAACCAGATGAAAAACTGTTTTTT. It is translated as CASSSFPGQQPDEKLFF.

The CDR3 DNA reads TGTGCCAGCACATTTAGTGGCGGTAGACAGCCCTACGAGCAGTACTTC. Translation gives CASTFSGGRQPYEQYF. The V and J genes are TRBV7-9 and TRBJ2-7; perhaps TRBD1 as D (5 bases). V lost 7 bases, J lost 2 bases, and 21 bases lay in between. Germline V gene data show CDR1 as SEHNR and CDR2 as FQNEAQ (reference sequence). This CDR3 has 16 amino acids.

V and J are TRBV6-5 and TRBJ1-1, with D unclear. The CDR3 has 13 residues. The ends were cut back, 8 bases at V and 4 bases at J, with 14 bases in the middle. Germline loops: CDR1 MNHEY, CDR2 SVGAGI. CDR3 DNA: TGTGCCAGCTCCTTATCCCGTCGCACTGAAGCTTTCTTT. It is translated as CASSLSRRTEAFF.

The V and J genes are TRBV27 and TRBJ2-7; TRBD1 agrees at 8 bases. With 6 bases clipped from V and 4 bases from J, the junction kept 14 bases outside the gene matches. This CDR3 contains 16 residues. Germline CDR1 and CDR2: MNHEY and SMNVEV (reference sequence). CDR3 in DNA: TGTGCCAGCAGGCTCCTCCTTACAGGGGGGCATTACGAGCAGTACTTC. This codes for CASRLLLTGGHYEQYF.

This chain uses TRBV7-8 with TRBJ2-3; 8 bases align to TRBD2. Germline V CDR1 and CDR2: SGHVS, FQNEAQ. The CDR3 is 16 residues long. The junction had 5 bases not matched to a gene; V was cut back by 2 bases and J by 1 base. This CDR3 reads CASSLRGGIGTDTQYF. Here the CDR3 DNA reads TGTGCCAGCAGCTTACGGGGGGGCATCGGCACAGATACGCAGTATTTT.

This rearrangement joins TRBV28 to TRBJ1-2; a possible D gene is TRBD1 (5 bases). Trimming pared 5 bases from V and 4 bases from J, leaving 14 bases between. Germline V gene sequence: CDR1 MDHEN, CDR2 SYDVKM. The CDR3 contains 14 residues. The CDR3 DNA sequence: TGTGCCAGCAGTCGGGGGGTGGAGGTCTATGGCTACACCTTC. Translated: CASSRGVEVYGYTF.

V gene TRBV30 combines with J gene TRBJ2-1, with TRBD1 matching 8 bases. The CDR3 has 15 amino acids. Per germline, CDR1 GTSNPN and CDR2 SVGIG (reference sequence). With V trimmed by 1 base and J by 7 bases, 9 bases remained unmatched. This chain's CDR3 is CAWSGRQGYGNEQFF. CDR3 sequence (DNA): TGTGCCTGGAGTGGTAGACAGGGGTATGGAAATGAGCAGTTCTTC.

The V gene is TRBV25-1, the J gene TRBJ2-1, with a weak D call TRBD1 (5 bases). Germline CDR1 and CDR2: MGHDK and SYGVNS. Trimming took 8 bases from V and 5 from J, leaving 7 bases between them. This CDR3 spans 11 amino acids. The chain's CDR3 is CASGADNEQFF. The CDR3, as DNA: TGTGCCAGCGGGGCGGACAATGAGCAGTTCTTC.

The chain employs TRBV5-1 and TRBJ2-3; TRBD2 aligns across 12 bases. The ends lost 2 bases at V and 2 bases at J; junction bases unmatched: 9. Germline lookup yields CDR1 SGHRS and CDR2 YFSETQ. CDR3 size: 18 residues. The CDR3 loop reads CASSLYRLAGESTDTQYF. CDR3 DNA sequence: TGCGCCAGCAGCTTATATCGACTAGCGGGGGAGTCCACAGATACGCAGTATTTT.

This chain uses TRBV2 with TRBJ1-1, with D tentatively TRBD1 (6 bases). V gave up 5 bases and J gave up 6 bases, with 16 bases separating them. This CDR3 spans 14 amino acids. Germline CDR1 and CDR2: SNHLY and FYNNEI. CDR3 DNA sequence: TGTGCCAGCAGTTCCCGCGGGGGCCGGGCTGAAGCTTTCTTT. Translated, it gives CASSSRGGRAEAFF. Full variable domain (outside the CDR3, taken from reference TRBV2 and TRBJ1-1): EPEVTQTPSHQVTQMGQEVILRCVPISNHLYFYWYRQILGQKVEFLVSFYNNEISEKSEIFDDQFSVERPDGSNFTLKIRSTKLEDSAMYFCASSSRGGRAEAFFGQGTRLTVV.

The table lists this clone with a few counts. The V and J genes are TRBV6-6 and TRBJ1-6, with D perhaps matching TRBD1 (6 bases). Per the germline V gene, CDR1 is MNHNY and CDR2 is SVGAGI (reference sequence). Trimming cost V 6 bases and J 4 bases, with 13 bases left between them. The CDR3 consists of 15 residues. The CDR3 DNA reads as TGTGCCAGCAGCCAAACGGGACATTATAATTCACCCCTCCACTTT. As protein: CASSQTGHYNSPLHF.

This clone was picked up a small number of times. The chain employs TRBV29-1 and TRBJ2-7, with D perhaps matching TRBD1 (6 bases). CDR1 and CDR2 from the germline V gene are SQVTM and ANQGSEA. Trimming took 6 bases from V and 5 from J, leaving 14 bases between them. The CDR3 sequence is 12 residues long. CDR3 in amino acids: CSVQITGNEQYF. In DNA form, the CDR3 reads TGCAGCGTCCAAATAACAGGGAACGAGCAGTACTTC.

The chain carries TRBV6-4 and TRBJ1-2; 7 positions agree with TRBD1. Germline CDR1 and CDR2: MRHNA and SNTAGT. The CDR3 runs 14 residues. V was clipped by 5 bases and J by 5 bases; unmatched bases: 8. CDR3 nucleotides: TGTGCCAGCAGTCCCGAGACAGGGTCATATGGCTACACCTTC. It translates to CASSPETGSYGYTF.

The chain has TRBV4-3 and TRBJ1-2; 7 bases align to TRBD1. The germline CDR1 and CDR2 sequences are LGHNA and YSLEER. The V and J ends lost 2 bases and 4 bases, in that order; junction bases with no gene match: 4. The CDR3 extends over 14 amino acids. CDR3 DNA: TGCGCCAGCAGCCAACCCGACAGGGCCTATGGCTACACCTTC. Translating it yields CASSQPDRAYGYTF.

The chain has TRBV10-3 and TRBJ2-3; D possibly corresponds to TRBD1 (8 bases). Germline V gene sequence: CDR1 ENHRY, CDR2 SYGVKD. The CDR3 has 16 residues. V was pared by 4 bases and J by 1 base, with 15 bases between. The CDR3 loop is CAISVQGAGGTDTQYF. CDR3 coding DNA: TGTGCCATCAGTGTTCAGGGGGCGGGGGGCACAGATACGCAGTATTTT.